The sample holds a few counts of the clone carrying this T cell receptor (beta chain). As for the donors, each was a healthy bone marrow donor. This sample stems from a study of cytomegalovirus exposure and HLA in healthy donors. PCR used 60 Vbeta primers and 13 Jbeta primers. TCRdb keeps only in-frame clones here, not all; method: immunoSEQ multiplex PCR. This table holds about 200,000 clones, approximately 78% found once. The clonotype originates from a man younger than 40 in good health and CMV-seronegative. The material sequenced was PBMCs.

CDR3 coding DNA: TGTGCCAGCAGCTTGGAAATGGGGAGCCCCCACGAGCAGTACTTC. It is translated as CASSLEMGSPHEQYF. This chain connects TRBV5-5 to TRBJ2-7; the D gene is possibly TRBD2 (5 bases). This CDR3 has 15 residues. Germline CDR1 reads SGHKS; CDR2 reads YYEKEE (reference sequence). V was pared by 0 bases and J by 5 bases, with 15 bases between.